This T cell receptor beta chain originates from a study of CD8+ T cells in alopecia areata. Looking at the study overall: Affected scalp percentage determined the severity score of treated patients.

A word on this clone: Its cognate antigen is unknown.

As for treatment: oral pan-JAK inhibitor, 5-10 mg twice daily. Obtained from alopecia areata patients were lesional scalp punch biopsies along with peripheral blood. As the sequencing template, cDNA was produced by extracting RNA and reverse transcribing it. Measured with immunoSEQ multiplex PCR; TCRdb has only the in-frame clones, and not every one. In the table there are 180,000 or so clones, roughly 50% of which are singletons. Regarding the study as a whole: TCR sharing across patients was less clear than in mice, possibly HLA-related. Lesional scalp exceeded normal scalp in clonality, especially in alopecia totalis/universalis.

Source: CD4+ T cells sorted from blood, taken at week 24, from a patient treated with tofacitinib. This clonotype was obtained from a human donor with alopecia areata.

CDR3 sequence: CASSRDESTDTQYF. DNA of the CDR3: TGTGCCAGCTCACGGGATGAAAGCACAGATACGCAGTATTTT. This chain joins TRBV18 and TRBJ2-3, with D hard to call. The V gene lost 4 bases and the J gene lost 0 bases, with 8 bases spanning the gap. Germline-derived CDR1 and CDR2 are KGHSH and LQKENI. The CDR3 is 14 amino acids.